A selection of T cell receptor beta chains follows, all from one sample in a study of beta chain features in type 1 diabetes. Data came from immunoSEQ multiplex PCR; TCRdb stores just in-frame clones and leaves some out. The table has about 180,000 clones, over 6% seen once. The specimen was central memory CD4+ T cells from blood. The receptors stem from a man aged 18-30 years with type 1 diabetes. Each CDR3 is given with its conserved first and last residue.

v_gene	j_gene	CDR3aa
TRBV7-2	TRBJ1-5	CASRSGVQPQHF
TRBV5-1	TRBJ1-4	CASSTGPGQASNEKLFF
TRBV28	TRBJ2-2	CASSSAGSITGELFF
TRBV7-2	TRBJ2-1	CASSRGLAGVNEQFF
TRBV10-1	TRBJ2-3	CASSEEVRLAGLDTQYF
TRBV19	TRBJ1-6	CASSPYSESDSPLHF
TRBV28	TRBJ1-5	CAIKPPGTGFRQPQHF
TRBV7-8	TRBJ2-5	CASSLRGQAGGTQYF
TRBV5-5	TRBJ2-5	CASSLAGTRGQETQYF
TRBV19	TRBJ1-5	CASTTGGNQPQHF
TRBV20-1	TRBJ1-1	CSAQTGSHFF
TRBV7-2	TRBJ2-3	CASSSRLAGGINTDTQYF
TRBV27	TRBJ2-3	CASSLAGGRSSTDTQYF
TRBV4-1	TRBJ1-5	CASSRIRVSGQPQHF
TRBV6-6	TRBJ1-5	CASSETQGSQHF
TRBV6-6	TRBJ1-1	CASSYTGTDARAFF